The present T cell receptor beta chain was sequenced within a study of cytomegalovirus exposure and HLA in healthy donors. In the PCR, 60 Vbeta and 13 Jbeta primers were used. The data were produced by immunoSEQ multiplex PCR, yet TCRdb's version contains in-frame clones alone and is incomplete. This table has about 220,000 clones, roughly 83% appearing once. Sequencing used PBMCs. The sequence came from a boy between 2 and 10 years old in good health and CMV-seronegative.

CDR3 sequence: CASSDSSAENTEAFF. For the CDR3, the DNA is TGTGCCAGCAGTGACTCGAGTGCGGAGAACACTGAAGCTTTCTTT. This chain links TRBV6-4 with TRBJ1-1; no clear D gene. The CDR3 runs 15 residues. The V gene's germline CDR1 is MRHNA and CDR2 SNTAGT. The V gene lost 0 bases and the J gene lost 1 base, with 9 bases spanning the gap.